Below are 25 T cell receptor beta chains sequenced from a single sample in a study of shared clonotypes between healthy human individuals. Measured with immunoSEQ multiplex PCR; TCRdb has only the in-frame clones, and not every one. There are over 150,000 clones in the sample; around 63% occur only once, and more than 9% lies in the top ten. Sequenced: memory CD4+ T cells sorted from blood. Subset noted: CD45RA-negative fraction. The source is a man aged 30-40 years in good health.

The chain uses TRBV11-2 and TRBJ2-2; tentatively, D is TRBD1 or TRBD2 (6 bases each). Trimming removed 5 bases from V and 6 bases from J, with 22 bases in between. Germline loops: CDR1 SGHAT, CDR2 FQNNGV. There are 17 residues in the CDR3. The CDR3 sequence is CASSKRFTEGGSGELFF. The CDR3 region has the DNA TGTGCCAGCAGCAAACGCTTCACAGAGGGGGGCTCCGGGGAGCTGTTTTTT.

This clone was recorded at least ten times. The rearrangement uses TRBV6-5 and TRBJ2-6; D unclear. V was shortened by 2 bases and J by 7 bases, with 9 bases between the two germline ends. The CDR3 is made up of 14 amino acids. CDR1 is MNHEY and CDR2 is SVGAGI in the germline V gene. CDR3 in DNA: TGTGCCAGCAGTTACGATGACGGAGCCAACGTCCTGACTTTC. It specifies CASSYDDGANVLTF.

This chain uses TRBV28 with TRBJ2-5, with a possible D match to TRBD1 (6 bases). V dropped 6 bases and J dropped 2 bases, with 10 bases sitting between them. Germline V CDR1 and CDR2: MDHEN, SYDVKM. This CDR3 contains 13 residues. This CDR3 reads CASSRGRQETQYF. DNA for the CDR3: TGTGCCAGCAGCAGGGGAAGGCAAGAGACCCAGTACTTC.

This clone was detected only once. V usage is TRBV11-2 and J usage is TRBJ2-1; D gene unclear. Germline CDR1 reads SGHAT; CDR2 reads FQNNGV. V was trimmed by 4 bases and J by 1 base, leaving 17 bases between them. The CDR3 spans 17 residues. CDR3 protein: CASSSSHNVGSYNEQFF. The CDR3 nucleotides read TGTGCCAGCAGCTCATCCCACAATGTCGGTTCCTACAATGAGCAGTTCTTC.

The chain uses TRBV7-9 and TRBJ2-1, with 14 nucleotides matching TRBD2. The germline gives CDR1 SEHNR, CDR2 FQNEAQ (reference sequence). The V gene end was trimmed by 8 bases and the J gene end by 6 bases; junction bases not matched to a gene: 6. The CDR3 sequence is 15 residues long. CDR3 protein: CASVGLAGGSNEQFF. Here the CDR3 DNA reads TGTGCCAGCGTAGGACTAGCGGGAGGTAGCAATGAGCAGTTCTTC.

The chain carries TRBV6-1 and TRBJ1-1; D uncertain. Looked up from germline, CDR1 is MNHNS and CDR2 is SASEGT. The CDR3 sequence is 13 residues long. V was pared by 6 bases and J by 0 bases, with 8 bases between. The CDR3 loop reads CASRLLMNTEAFF. The CDR3 DNA reads TGTGCCAGCAGACTCCTGATGAACACTGAAGCTTTCTTT.

This clone was observed many times. The CDR3 here is CASSLIGVNEKLFF. The CDR3 DNA sequence: TGCGCCAGCAGCTTAATAGGGGTGAATGAAAAACTGTTTTTT. The V gene is TRBV5-1, the J gene TRBJ1-4; TRBD1 is a possible D gene (5 bases). Germline V gene sequence: CDR1 SGHRS, CDR2 YFSETQ. This CDR3 region has 14 residues. Deletions cut 2 bases from V and 5 bases from J, with 10 bases between.

V is TRBV5-4 and J is TRBJ2-5; D is unresolved. Trimming removed 0 bases at V and 1 base at J, with 10 bases between. Germline values: CDR1 SGHNT, CDR2 YYREEE (reference sequence). The CDR3 loop spans 15 amino acids. The CDR3 reads CASSLERVAQETQYF. The DNA of the CDR3 is TGTGCCAGCAGCTTGGAAAGGGTAGCCCAAGAGACCCAGTACTTC.

This chain joins TRBV2 and TRBJ1-2; D remains ambiguous. The germline V and J ends were trimmed by 6 bases and 8 bases, with 22 bases remaining between them. CDR3 length: 15 residues. CDR1 SNHLY and CDR2 FYNNEI come from the germline V gene. CDR3 DNA: TGTGCCAGCAGAGATAATCCGTCGACCGCGCGCGGCTACACCTTC. Translating gives CASRDNPSTARGYTF.

As for this clone: Within the sample, other DNA sequences also encode this same CDR3. CDR3 nucleotide sequence: TGTGCCAGCAGCTCCCTCGGAGGCACAGATACGCAGTATTTT. It specifies CASSSLGGTDTQYF. The rearrangement joins TRBV28 to TRBJ2-3; D unclear. CDR3 size: 14 residues. CDR1 is MDHEN, CDR2 SYDVKM, per germline. V lost 6 bases and J lost 1, with 11 bases in between.

This chain links TRBV7-2 with TRBJ2-7; 10 bases agree with TRBD2. The germline V gene has CDR1 SGHTA and CDR2 FQGNSA. This CDR3 spans 16 amino acids. Trimming took 5 bases from V and 2 from J; bases not matched to a gene: 9. The CDR3 DNA sequence: TGTGCCAGCAGCCCGAGAAGGACTAGCGGTACCTACGAGCAGTACTTC. Translation gives CASSPRRTSGTYEQYF. The full variable domain, rest sourced from reference TRBV7-2 and TRBJ2-7, is GAGVSQSPSNKVTEKGKDVELRCDPISGHTALYWYRQSLGQGLEFLIYFQGNSAPDKSGLPSDRFSAERTGGSVSTLTIQRTQQEDSAVYLCASSPRRTSGTYEQYFGPGTRLTVT.

In its sample, this clone was seen a few times. The chain is built from TRBV9 and TRBJ2-5, with 7 bases aligning to TRBD2. Trimming removed 2 bases from V and 4 bases from J; junction bases left unmatched: 11. CDR3 size: 16 residues. CDR1 is SGDLS and CDR2 is YYNGEE in the germline V gene. DNA of the CDR3: TGTGCCAGCAGCGTCACGGGGGGTCAGGCCCGAGAGACCCAGTACTTC. Amino acids: CASSVTGGQARETQYF. The variable domain in full, completed from reference TRBV9 and TRBJ2-5, reads DSGVTQTPKHLITATGQRVTLRCSPRSGDLSVYWYQQSLDQGLQFLIQYYNGEERAKGNILERFSAQQFPDLHSELNLSSLELGDSALYFCASSVTGGQARETQYFGPGTRLLVL.

In this sample, this clone turned up a few times. This chain joins TRBV7-2 and TRBJ2-5; 8 nucleotides line up with TRBD2. This CDR3 comprises 15 residues. The V gene end was trimmed by 3 bases and the J gene end by 5 bases; junction bases not matched to a gene: 8. The germline V gene encodes CDR1 SGHTA and CDR2 FQGNSA. CDR3 in amino acids: CASSFQRGIGETQYF. DNA for the CDR3: TGTGCCAGCAGCTTCCAGCGGGGGATCGGGGAGACCCAGTACTTC.

The chain links TRBV7-7 to TRBJ2-3; the D call may be TRBD1 or TRBD2 (5 bases each). Germline CDR1 is SSHAT and CDR2 is FNYEAQ (reference sequence). Between the trimmed V and J ends, which lost 7 bases and 7 bases, there was a span of 27 bases. This CDR3 comprises 17 residues. CDR3 sequence reads: CASTLLLGPGPGYTQYF. The CDR3, as DNA: TGTGCCAGCACCCTACTTCTGGGGCCGGGGCCCGGATATACGCAGTATTTT.

In its sample, this clone was seen a few times. Sequence at one end of the junction differs from germline and may be a read error. The same CDR3 also results from other DNA sequences found in this sample. This chain joins TRBV7-7 and TRBJ1-1; D remains ambiguous. The CDR3 runs to 13 residues. CDR1 and CDR2 from the germline V gene are SSHAT and FNYEAQ (reference sequence). The CDR3: CASSLAEGTEAFF. The CDR3 nucleotides are TGTGCTAGCAGCTTAGCGGAAGGGACTGAAGCTTTCTTT.

V gene TRBV5-5 combines with J gene TRBJ2-7, with TRBD1 matching over 8 bases. The germline V gene encodes CDR1 SGHKS and CDR2 YYEKEE (reference sequence). The trim removed 4 bases at V and 6 bases at J, leaving 6 bases unmatched. The length of the CDR3 is 13 residues. The CDR3 DNA follows: TGTGCCAGCAGCACACCTACAGGGGGCGAGCAGTACTTC. The encoded protein is CASSTPTGGEQYF. The variable domain in full, completed from reference TRBV5-5 and TRBJ2-7, reads DAGVTQSPTHLIKTRGQQVTLRCSPISGHKSVSWYQQVLGQGPQFIFQYYEKEERGRGNFPDRFSARQFPNYSSELNVNALLLGDSALYLCASSTPTGGEQYFGPGTRLTVT.

The chain combines TRBV15 with TRBJ2-7; D unresolved. Deletions cut 4 bases from V and 1 base from J, with 5 bases between. From germline, CDR1 is LNHNV and CDR2 YYDKDF (reference sequence). CDR3 size: 12 residues. This CDR3 is CATSTSSYEQYF. CDR3 coding DNA: TGTGCCACCAGCACTTCGTCCTACGAGCAGTACTTC.

V usage is TRBV27 and J usage is TRBJ1-4, with D uncertain. The CDR3 loop spans 15 amino acids. In germline, CDR1 is MNHEY, CDR2 SMNVEV (reference sequence). V was shortened by 5 bases and J by 3 bases, with 13 bases between the two germline ends. CDR3 protein: CASSPHGLANEKLFF. CDR3 nucleotides: TGTGCCAGCAGTCCCCACGGGCTGGCTAATGAAAAACTGTTTTTT.

This chain connects TRBV19 to TRBJ2-7, with D tentatively TRBD2 (5 bases). CDR3 size: 13 residues. V lost 8 bases, J lost 3 bases, and 14 bases lay in between. The germline CDR1 and CDR2 sequences are LNHDA and SQIVND (reference sequence). CDR3: CASGARLNYEQYF. Here the CDR3 DNA reads TGTGCCAGTGGCGCCCGACTAAACTACGAGCAGTACTTC.

The rearrangement joins TRBV18 to TRBJ2-5; 7 positions match TRBD2. Germline V gene lookup returns CDR1 KGHSH and CDR2 LQKENI. This CDR3 comprises 15 residues. Trimming at V came to 2 bases and at J to 5 bases, leaving 8 bases not matched to a gene. CDR3 bases: TGTGCCAGCTCACCAAGCCCCGGGAGGCGGGAGACCCAGTACTTC. It is translated as CASSPSPGRRETQYF.

The genes are TRBV19 and TRBJ2-1, with D unclear. Germline CDR1 is LNHDA and CDR2 is SQIVND (reference sequence). The CDR3 consists of 13 residues. Trimming left V 4 bases short and J 2 bases short, with 6 bases between. The CDR3 loop is CASSTTPYNEQFF. The CDR3 bases are TGTGCCAGTAGTACCACCCCCTACAATGAGCAGTTCTTC.

This chain joins TRBV10-3 and TRBJ1-2, with D possibly matching TRBD1 (6 bases). Trimming left V 7 bases short and J 4 bases short, with 16 bases between. CDR3 length: 14 amino acids. The germline CDR1 and CDR2 sequences are ENHRY and SYGVKD. The CDR3 loop is CAITEGGGGYGYTF. CDR3 coding DNA: TGTGCCATCACCGAGGGGGGGGGTGGCTATGGCTACACCTTC.

This clone occurred a few times. The chain carries TRBV10-3 and TRBJ1-1, with D maybe TRBD1 (5 bases). CDR1 and CDR2 from the germline V gene are ENHRY and SYGVKD. The CDR3 spans 11 residues. Trimming shortened V by 10 bases and J by 4 bases, and 10 bases separated the two germline ends. The CDR3 here is CATQGGTEAFF. Here the CDR3 DNA reads TGTGCCACCCAGGGAGGCACTGAAGCTTTCTTT.

The CDR3 here is CASSLSLANRDKGYGYTF. Written as DNA, the CDR3 is TGTGCCAGCAGTTTATCCCTCGCTAACAGGGACAAGGGATATGGCTACACCTTC. The V gene is TRBV27, the J gene TRBJ1-2, with a possible D match to TRBD1 (6 bases). The CDR3 spans 18 residues. V shed 0 bases and J shed 5 bases, with 22 bases lying between them. CDR1 is MNHEY and CDR2 is SMNVEV in the germline V gene (reference sequence).

The chain employs TRBV4-2 and TRBJ1-5; TRBD1 matches 9 bases. The junction had 2 bases not matched to a gene; V was cut back by 1 base and J by 7 bases. This CDR3 region has 14 residues. Germline V gives CDR1 LGHNA, CDR2 YNFKEQ. The CDR3 bases are TGTGCCAGCAGCCAAGGACAGGGGGAACAGCCCCAGCATTTT. Protein sequence: CASSQGQGEQPQHF.